The 21 T cell receptor beta chains reported below all come from one sample, sequenced in a study of human T cells and chemical hapten exposure. As to time point: healthy volunteer bleed at 6 weeks. It was unfractionated whole blood from which total RNA was extracted. A single record per CDR3 protein comes from TCRdb applying MiXCR to the RACE reads. The table lists fewer than 85,000 distinct CDR3 sequences, under 10% of them singletons. Input material: whole blood. All receptors come from a male donor in good health. Some clones in this sample may be carry-over from other donors' samples.

This clonotype has at least ten counts. As DNA, the CDR3 is TGTGCCAGCAGCTTAGGGGGGGACAACACTGAAGCTTTCTTT. Its translation is CASSLGGDNTEAFF. V is TRBV7-3 and J is TRBJ1-1, with TRBD1 as a possible D gene (5 bases). Germline loops: CDR1 SGHTA, CDR2 FQGTGA. V lost 2 bases and J lost 2, with 9 bases in between. The CDR3 spans 14 residues. Using reference TRBV7-3 and TRBJ1-1 for the parts outside the CDR3, the full variable domain is GAGVSQTPSNKVTEKGKYVELRCDPISGHTALYWYRQSLGQGPEFLIYFQGTGAADDSGLPNDRFFAVRPEGSVSTLKIQRTERGDSAVYLCASSLGGDNTEAFFGQGTRLTVV.

This clonotype was recorded a few times. The rearrangement uses TRBV30 and TRBJ2-2; D gene ambiguous. This CDR3 region has 12 residues. Germline V gene lookup returns CDR1 GTSNPN and CDR2 SVGIG (reference sequence). V gave up 1 base and J gave up 4 bases, with 4 bases separating them. The CDR3, as DNA: TGTGCCTGGAGTGGAGTCACCGGGGAGCTGTTTTTT. It specifies CAWSGVTGELFF.

CDR3 bases: TGTGCCAGCAGCGTCGGGACAGGGAACTATGGCTACACCTTC. This translates into CASSVGTGNYGYTF. The V and J genes are TRBV6-4 and TRBJ1-2; 9 bases are shared with TRBD1. Trimming cost V 6 bases and J 2 bases; bases outside gene matches: 4. CDR3 length: 14 amino acids. Germline V gene sequence: CDR1 MRHNA, CDR2 SNTAGT.

This clonotype came up a few times. The gene calls are TRBV6-1 and TRBJ1-5; 7 bases align to TRBD1. Looked up from germline, CDR1 is MNHNS and CDR2 is SASEGT. With V trimmed by 0 bases and J by 3 bases, 2 bases remained unmatched. This CDR3 has 15 amino acids. In DNA form, the CDR3 reads TGTGCCAGCAGTGAAGCTGACAGGGCCAATCAGCCCCAGCATTTT. Translated, it gives CASSEADRANQPQHF.

The chain employs TRBV4-1 and TRBJ2-1; 9 bases line up with TRBD1. The germline CDR1 and CDR2 sequences are MGHRA and YSYEKL. J was trimmed by 8 bases and V by 2 bases; bases with no gene match: 10. The CDR3 spans 16 residues. The CDR3 region is CASSQLNRGRWDEQFF. The CDR3 DNA is TGCGCCAGCAGCCAACTCAACAGGGGGCGGTGGGATGAGCAGTTCTTC.

This clonotype was recorded many times. CDR3 coding DNA: TGTGCCAGCAGCTTAGGTGGTGCGGGGATGCTAGCCAAAAACATTCAGTACTTC. Translated: CASSLGGAGMLAKNIQYF. The chain recombines TRBV7-9 with TRBJ2-4, with TRBD2 as a possible D gene (6 bases). The germline gives CDR1 SEHNR, CDR2 FQNEAQ (reference sequence). The CDR3 has 18 amino acids. Trimming took off 1 base at V and 0 bases at J, with 16 bases between the two ends.

Here the CDR3 reads CASTWANEQFF. CDR3 coding DNA: TGTGCCAGCACCTGGGCCAATGAGCAGTTCTTC. The chain employs TRBV7-9 and TRBJ2-1; D call uncertain. This CDR3 has 11 residues. Trimming left V 7 bases short and J 6 bases short, with 7 bases between. The V gene's germline CDR1 is SEHNR and CDR2 FQNEAQ (reference sequence).

This clonotype was recorded many times. The chain joins TRBV6-1 to TRBJ2-7; possibly TRBD1 for D (7 bases). The ends were cut back, 7 bases at V and 3 bases at J, with 10 bases in the middle. This CDR3 contains 12 residues. Germline values: CDR1 MNHNS, CDR2 SASEGT. The CDR3 nucleotides are TGTGCCAGCACCCAGGGGGGCTACGAGCAGTACTTC. It translates to CASTQGGYEQYF.

The genes are TRBV4-1 and TRBJ1-1, with D tentatively TRBD1 (5 bases). Germline V gene lookup returns CDR1 MGHRA and CDR2 YSYEKL. V dropped 3 bases and J dropped 6 bases, with 8 bases sitting between them. This CDR3 comprises 12 residues. The CDR3 DNA reads as TGCGCCAGCAGCCACGACAGCGCTGAAGCTTTCTTT. Translation: CASSHDSAEAFF.

The rearrangement uses TRBV10-3 and TRBJ2-6; TRBD1 might be the D (6 bases). Trimming removed 3 bases from V and 2 bases from J, with 11 bases in between. Germline V gene data show CDR1 as ENHRY and CDR2 as SYGVKD. The CDR3 runs 16 residues. For the CDR3, the DNA is TGTGCCATCAGTGAATTGGGACAAACTGGGGCCAACGTCCTGACTTTC. Residues: CAISELGQTGANVLTF.

J is TRBJ2-5 and V is TRBV7-9, with a possible D match to TRBD1 (5 bases). Trimming cost V 0 bases and J 1 base, with 6 bases left between them. This CDR3 spans 14 amino acids. The germline V gene encodes CDR1 SEHNR and CDR2 FQNEAQ (reference sequence). Here the CDR3 reads CASSLAQGQETQYF. CDR3 nucleotide sequence: TGTGCCAGCAGCTTAGCCCAGGGCCAAGAGACCCAGTACTTC.

In this sample, this clonotype turned up many times. The chain employs TRBV29-1 and TRBJ2-3, with 12 bases fitting TRBD1. The germline V gene encodes CDR1 SQVTM and CDR2 ANQGSEA. The V segment lost 1 base and the J segment 5 bases; nucleotides outside the gene matches: 7. CDR3 length: 16 amino acids. The chain's CDR3 is CSVEVGTGGAGDTQYF. CDR3 bases: TGCAGCGTTGAAGTAGGGACAGGGGGCGCCGGAGATACGCAGTATTTT.

This clonotype was observed a handful of times. The CDR3 region is CASSLAGVLSNTEAFF. CDR3 coding DNA: TGTGCCAGCAGCTTAGCCGGGGTACTCTCGAACACTGAAGCTTTCTTT. The chain has TRBV7-9 and TRBJ1-1; no reliable D call. Germline CDR1 is SEHNR and CDR2 is FQNEAQ (reference sequence). The length of the CDR3 is 16 residues. V gave up 0 bases and J gave up 1 base, with 12 bases separating them.

The chain recombines TRBV4-1 with TRBJ2-1; 8 positions match TRBD2. Germline CDR1 reads MGHRA; CDR2 reads YSYEKL. There are 17 residues in the CDR3. V trimming: 1 base; J trimming: 9 bases; junction bases outside the gene matches: 14. This chain's CDR3 is CASSQVAEGTRLGEQFF. CDR3 DNA sequence: TGCGCCAGCAGCCAAGTCGCTGAGGGGACTAGGTTGGGTGAGCAGTTCTTC.

This clonotype was observed many times. This sequence joins TRBV29-1 and TRBJ2-6; 7 nucleotides align to TRBD1. The CDR3 has 13 amino acids. The germline V gene encodes CDR1 SQVTM and CDR2 ANQGSEA. V lost 6 bases to trimming and J lost 4 bases; unmatched junction nucleotides: 3. CDR3 sequence reads: CSVTGVGANVLTF. CDR3 nucleotide sequence: TGCAGCGTCACAGGGGTCGGGGCCAACGTCCTGACTTTC.

The chain employs TRBV7-2 and TRBJ1-6; maybe TRBD1 (5 bases). CDR1 and CDR2 (germline): SGHTA, FQGNSA. The V gene lost 2 bases and the J gene lost 8 bases, with 10 bases spanning the gap. The CDR3 is made up of 14 amino acids. The CDR3 loop reads CASSLRGRDSPLHF. CDR3 sequence (DNA): TGTGCCAGCAGCTTAAGGGGAAGGGATTCACCCCTCCACTTT.

This clonotype was counted a few times. The chain has TRBV20-1 and TRBJ1-1; D is uncertain. Trimming shortened V by 1 base and J by 1 base, and 16 bases separated the two germline ends. Germline values: CDR1 DFQATT, CDR2 SNEGSKA (reference sequence). The CDR3 runs 16 residues. CDR3 protein: CSARGAPGAGNTEAFF. CDR3 DNA: TGCAGTGCTAGAGGTGCCCCTGGAGCAGGGAACACTGAAGCTTTCTTT.

The chain carries TRBV10-3 and TRBJ2-7, with 12 bases identical to TRBD1. The J segment lost 7 bases and the V segment lost 0 bases, leaving 7 bases of the junction unmatched. The CDR3 sequence is 16 residues long. CDR1 ENHRY and CDR2 SYGVKD come from the germline V gene. This CDR3 reads CAISESRDRGQGEQYF. Here the CDR3 DNA reads TGTGCCATCAGTGAGTCAAGGGACAGGGGGCAAGGGGAGCAGTACTTC.

CDR3 sequence: CASSQVPRVLSKNIQYF. The CDR3 nucleotides read TGCGCCAGCAGCCAAGTTCCACGGGTCCTTTCCAAAAACATTCAGTACTTC. The chain joins TRBV4-1 to TRBJ2-4, with D uncertain. From germline, CDR1 is MGHRA and CDR2 YSYEKL. This CDR3 has 17 residues. Deletions cut 1 base from V and 2 bases from J, with 15 bases between.

The sample holds a few counts of this clonotype. The J gene is TRBJ1-1, the V gene TRBV6-5; 7 nucleotides agree with TRBD1. CDR1 and CDR2 from the germline V gene are MNHEY and SVGAGI. Germline trimming cut 5 bases from V and 0 bases from J; bases unmatched to any gene: 6. This CDR3 is 15 amino acids long. In DNA, the CDR3 is TGTGCCAGCAGTGCACCGGGACAGTTGAACACTGAAGCTTTCTTT. Encoded protein: CASSAPGQLNTEAFF.

V is TRBV12-3 or TRBV12-4 and J is TRBJ1-1; 7 bases align to TRBD1. CDR3 length: 13 residues. The V gene end was trimmed by 1 base and the J gene end by 10 bases; junction bases not matched to a gene: 6. The CDR3 region has the DNA TGTGCCAGCAGTTTAGAACGGGACAGAGGAGCTTTCTTT. It specifies CASSLERDRGAFF.